This T cell receptor beta chain was retrieved from a study of regulatory T cells in long-lasting Graves disease. Study in general: The study enrolled newly diagnosed Graves' patients on antithyroid drugs under 3 months.

The authors built TCR beta libraries using iRepertoire HTBI primers and Arm-PCR of CDR3 regions. A single record per CDR3 protein comes from TCRdb applying MiXCR to the multiplex PCR reads. Of 500,000 or so distinct CDR3 sequences listed, roughly 15% are singletons. Regarding time point: newly diagnosed GD, antithyroid drugs for less than 3 months. Extracted PBMC RNA gave rise to the TCR library. Overall study results and limits: Possibly, accuracy suffered from the small sample size.

Germline assignment: CDR1 LGHNA and CDR2 YNFKEQ. V shed 1 base and J 5 bases; nucleotides not matched to a gene: 12. The CDR3 spans 18 residues. This clonotype was picked up a small number of times. Its antigen remains unknown. These same data were also listed under a study on T cells in Graves' hyperthyroidism and ophthalmopathy.

This rearrangement joins TRBV4-2 to TRBJ2-1; TRBD2 agrees at 9 bases. The sequence was obtained from a woman between 50 and 59 years old with Graves disease. The sequencing here drew on peripheral blood mononuclear cells (PBMCs), taken at new diagnosis, from a patient treated with antithyroid drugs. In nucleotides, the CDR3 is TGTGCCAGCAGCCAAGGGGCCGCGGGTAGCGGGAGCAACAATGAGCAGTTCTTC. Residues: CASSQGAAGSGSNNEQFF.